This T cell receptor beta chain is drawn from a study of cytomegalovirus exposure and HLA in healthy donors (dated by TCRdb to the late 2010s). Study-wide context: According to a later analysis, one platform produced both the 120 validation repertoires and the 666 repertoires of the first cohort. The study aimed to test whether signatures of past pathogen exposure could be identified by cataloging public T cell receptors. Besides the first cohort of roughly 700 subjects, a separate validation cohort made up of 120 different subjects was used. To predict cytomegalovirus infection status, the study combined high-throughput TCR immunosequencing, statistical association of individual TCRs with disease status, and machine learning.

The CDR3 starts with the cysteine, ends with the phenylalanine, and has 14 residues. Solely the CDR3 DNA is kept, with 42 bases framed from the first base. V ends up 6 bases short and J 4 bases short, with an unmatched junction base count of 4. From the germline V gene (reference sequence), CDR1 is MNHEY and CDR2 is SMNVEV. On this clone itself: What antigen it recognizes has not been identified. Base qualities are missing; no much larger clone stands one base away.

Here is what the overall study found, with its caveats: A later analysis found that TCRs clustered in the first cohort also tended to co-occur in the 120 validation repertoires, with 94% of cluster scores above 0. The authors suggested that the approach could potentially be generalized to other disease states and immunological phenotypes. In vitro tests confirmed that a few of the cytomegalovirus-associated TCR beta chains recognize cytomegalovirus antigens. In the study, about 150 TCR beta chains were listed as associated with cytomegalovirus. The classifier was reported to diagnose cytomegalovirus status with high specificity and sensitivity in both the original and validation cohorts. Most TCR sequences were observed very rarely across donors, whereas some public TCRs were present in many individuals. The validation cohort had no HLA typing available for a later analysis, so co-occurrence within that cohort was assessed over all 120 or so repertoires.

Separate from the roughly 650-subject first cohort, the validation cohort of 120 subjects was the group to which the donors belonged. The library was generated by the immunoSEQ multiplex PCR assay. The source study handled its data this way. A statistical classification framework was built for diagnosing cytomegalovirus status from the catalog of TCR beta chain sequences. Imported from immuneACCESS, the table was reduced by TCRdb to in-frame sequences with V and J called. These copies leave out some clones; in studies compared against another copy, an unresolved V gene accounts for under half, and the cause of the remainder is not known. V and J calls and clone size are as listed in that table; D and trimming were resolved from the DNA. Present in this sample are some 170,000 clones, approximately 87% of which were seen just once. The ten largest make up under 7% of the sample.

This receptor was identified in a woman between 25 and 40 years old in good health and CMV-seronegative. Sequencing was performed on PBMCs. The rearrangement combines TRBV27 with TRBJ1-2; the junction holds 11 bases that match TRBD1. The CDR3 amino acid sequence is: CASRVGTGGYGYTF. The nucleotide sequence reads TGTGCCAGCAGGGTAGGGACAGGGGGCTATGGCTACACCTTC.